This paragraph reports one T cell receptor (beta chain). The antigen remains unidentified. This sample stems from a study of CD4 T cells in relation to SARS-CoV-2 and coronaviruses. Assay: immunoSEQ multiplex PCR; the TCRdb copy retains only in-frame clones and omits some. Of around 34,000 clones listed, around 74% are singletons. Over 80,000 naive or memory CD4+ cells were cultured with CEF peptides for about nine days. Regarding the study as a whole: Pre-pandemic and post-infection samples never came from the same donor. About 65% of donors had memory CD4+ clonotypes crossrecognizing SARS-CoV-2 and common cold coronavirus spike.

The specimen was memory CD4+ T cells from PBMCs, cultured in vitro. This sequence originates from an adult with COVID-19.

The CDR3 region has the DNA TGTGCCAGCAGCTGGACCTCACAGGGCCGGGTGAACACTGAAGCTTTCTTT. This translates into CASSWTSQGRVNTEAFF. V is TRBV5-6 and J is TRBJ1-1; D is perhaps TRBD1 (6 bases). This CDR3 has 17 residues. Germline CDR1 SGHDT, CDR2 YYEEEE. The V end was cut by 3 bases, the J end by 0 bases, with 18 bases between.